Below, one TCR beta chain is given with its context. As yet, its antigen is unknown. This sample is part of a study of cytomegalovirus exposure and HLA in healthy donors. Study-wide results and caveats: Specificity of a few CMV-associated chains for CMV antigens was verified in vitro.

Use of 60 Vbeta and 13 Jbeta primers characterized the PCR. Some clones are missing from TCRdb's copy, which holds only in-frame ones; the method was immunoSEQ multiplex PCR. The sample lists a few hundred thousand clones, approximately 81% occurring once. Trimming removed 4 bases from V and 4 bases from J, with 13 bases in between. The CDR3 is 14 residues long. Germline values: CDR1 MGHRA, CDR2 YSYEKL. The receptor's source is a man aged 25 to 40 in good health and CMV-seronegative. This chain links TRBV4-1 with TRBJ2-5; perhaps TRBD2 as D (5 bases). Sample: PBMCs. The CDR3 sequence is CASSRSGSLETQYF. CDR3 in DNA: TGCGCCAGCAGCCGGAGTGGGAGCCTAGAGACCCAGTACTTC.